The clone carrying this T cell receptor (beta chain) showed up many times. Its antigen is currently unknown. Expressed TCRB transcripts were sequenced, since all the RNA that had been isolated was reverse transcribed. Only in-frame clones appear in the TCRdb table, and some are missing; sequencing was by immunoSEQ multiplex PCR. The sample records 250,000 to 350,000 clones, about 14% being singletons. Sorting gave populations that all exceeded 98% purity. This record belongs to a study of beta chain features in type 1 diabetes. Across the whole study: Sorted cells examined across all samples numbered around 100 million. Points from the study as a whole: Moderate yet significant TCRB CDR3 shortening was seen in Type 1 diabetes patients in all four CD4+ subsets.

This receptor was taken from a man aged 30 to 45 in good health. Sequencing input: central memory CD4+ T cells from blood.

As DNA, the CDR3 is TGTGCCAGCAGTGAAGCTGGCCAAGCGGGAGCTTACGAGCAGTACGTC. Amino acids: CASSEAGQAGAYEQYV. The chain combines TRBV6-1 with TRBJ2-7; 8 positions agree with TRBD2. J was trimmed by 4 bases and V by 0 bases; bases with no gene match: 8. The V gene's germline CDR1 is MNHNS and CDR2 SASEGT. This CDR3 is built from 16 residues.